Below, 21 T cell receptor beta chains from the same sample are listed, as sequenced in a study of shared clonotypes between healthy human individuals. This table comes from immunoSEQ multiplex PCR, and its TCRdb copy is limited to in-frame clones, with some not included. The sample holds 2,500,000 or so clones, under 95% seen once. The specimen sequenced was naive CD4+ T cells from PBMCs. The sample's subset: CD45RA+ positively selected. These receptor sequences come from a man younger than 35 in good health. Some clones in this sample may be carry-over from other donors' samples.

This chain connects TRBV30 to TRBJ1-5; the D is unclear. The V gene lost 2 bases and the J gene lost 0 bases, with 14 bases spanning the gap. The length of the CDR3 is 16 residues. Germline values: CDR1 GTSNPN, CDR2 SVGIG (reference sequence). CDR3 region: CAWSWGEDGSNQPQHF. The CDR3 bases are TGTGCCTGGAGTTGGGGTGAAGACGGTAGCAATCAGCCCCAGCATTTT. The full variable domain, with the rest looked up from reference TRBV30 and TRBJ1-5, is SQTIHQWPATLVQPVGSPLSLECTVEGTSNPNLYWYRQAAGRGLQLLFYSVGIGQISSEVPQNLSASRPQDRQFILSSKKLLLSDSGFYLCAWSWGEDGSNQPQHFGDGTRLSIL.

The chain uses TRBV2 and TRBJ2-1; TRBD2 aligns across 7 bases. Germline V gene data show CDR1 as SNHLY and CDR2 as FYNNEI. This CDR3 region has 15 residues. With 2 bases clipped from V and 4 bases from J, the junction kept 5 bases outside the gene matches. For the CDR3, the DNA is TGTGCCAGCAGTGAACGGTCTAGCGGATACAATGAGCAGTTCTTC. This sequence encodes CASSERSSGYNEQFF.

This chain connects TRBV7-8 to TRBJ2-6; TRBD1 agrees at 11 bases. V was pared by 2 bases and J by 4 bases, with 16 bases of the junction left unmatched. Germline V CDR1 and CDR2: SGHVS, FQNEAQ. CDR3 length: 21 residues. The chain's CDR3 is CASSLSPGQGATHRGANVLTF. The CDR3 region has the DNA TGTGCCAGCAGCTTAAGTCCCGGACAGGGGGCAACCCACAGAGGGGCCAACGTCCTGACTTTC. Together with reference TRBV7-8 and TRBJ2-6, the CDR3 gives the full variable domain: GAGVSQSPRYKVAKRGQDVALRCDPISGHVSLFWYQQALGQGPEFLTYFQNEAQLDKSGLPSDRFFAERPEGSVSTLKIQRTQQEDSAVYLCASSLSPGQGATHRGANVLTFGAGSRLTVL.

The chain recombines TRBV11-2 with TRBJ2-3, with 7 nucleotides matching TRBD2. The CDR3 runs 15 residues. The ends lost 4 bases at V and 2 bases at J; junction bases unmatched: 6. The germline gives CDR1 SGHAT, CDR2 FQNNGV. CDR3 DNA sequence: TGTGCCAGCAGCTCGAGGCGGGGGTACACAGATACGCAGTATTTT. Its translation: CASSSRRGYTDTQYF.

The V gene is TRBV29-1, the J gene TRBJ1-3; D is possibly TRBD1 (6 bases). This CDR3 is 14 amino acids long. The germline V gene has CDR1 SQVTM and CDR2 ANQGSEA. V was shortened by 6 bases and J by 0 bases, with 12 bases between the two germline ends. The CDR3, as DNA: TGCAGCGTCACGACAGGTCCCTCTGGAAACACCATATATTTT. Protein product: CSVTTGPSGNTIYF.

The chain is built from TRBV28 and TRBJ2-1, with 8 positions matching TRBD2. V lost 4 bases, J lost 2 bases, and 10 bases stayed unmatched. In germline, CDR1 is MDHEN, CDR2 SYDVKM. This CDR3 has 17 residues. The CDR3: CASSSTGAGAAYNEQFF. CDR3 sequence (DNA): TGTGCCAGCAGTTCCACAGGAGCGGGAGCGGCCTACAATGAGCAGTTCTTC.

The chain couples TRBV5-1 to TRBJ2-1; maybe TRBD2 (6 bases). Trimming left V 0 bases short and J 2 bases short, with 9 bases between. The CDR3 sequence is 15 residues long. The germline V gene has CDR1 SGHRS and CDR2 YFSETQ. CDR3 DNA sequence: TGCGCCAGCAGCTTGGGTCGGGAGACCTACAATGAGCAGTTCTTC. This encodes CASSLGRETYNEQFF.

The chain links TRBV5-1 to TRBJ2-3, with TRBD2 matching 11 bases. V dropped 0 bases and J dropped 4; count of bases not matched to a gene: 10. Germline V gene lookup returns CDR1 SGHRS and CDR2 YFSETQ. The CDR3 consists of 18 residues. CDR3 amino acids: CASSLGGLGTSGADTQYF. CDR3 coding DNA: TGCGCCAGCAGCTTGGGGGGCCTCGGGACTAGCGGAGCAGATACGCAGTATTTT. The entire variable domain, with the rest obtained from reference TRBV5-1 and TRBJ2-3, is as follows: KAGVTQTPRYLIKTRGQQVTLSCSPISGHRSVSWYQQTPGQGLQFLFEYFSETQRNKGNFPGRFSGRQFSNSRSEMNVSTLELGDSALYLCASSLGGLGTSGADTQYFGPGTRLTVL.

The V call is TRBV28, the J call TRBJ2-7; D is perhaps TRBD2 (5 bases). V lost 5 bases to trimming and J lost 3 bases, with 17 bases between them. This CDR3 is 15 amino acids long. Germline CDR1 MDHEN, CDR2 SYDVKM. CDR3 protein: CASSAPGFNGYEQYF. DNA for the CDR3: TGTGCCAGCAGTGCCCCGGGGTTTAACGGCTACGAGCAGTACTTC.

On this clone itself: Other DNA sequences within the sample encode an identical CDR3. The chain couples TRBV9 to TRBJ2-1; D is ambiguous. The length of the CDR3 is 14 residues. V was pared by 2 bases and J by 3 bases, with 9 bases between. Per the germline V gene, CDR1 is SGDLS and CDR2 is YYNGEE. The DNA of the CDR3 is TGTGCCAGCAGCGTCCTGGGCGGCTACAATGAGCAGTTCTTC. Translated, it gives CASSVLGGYNEQFF.

The rearrangement joins TRBV10-3 to TRBJ1-5, with a possible D match to TRBD1 (6 bases). This CDR3 has 15 amino acids. The V end was cut by 6 bases, the J end by 4 bases, with 16 bases between. CDR1 is ENHRY, CDR2 SYGVKD, per germline. The CDR3 nucleotides are TGTGCCATCAGCCCTGAAGGGGGGACGAATCAGCCCCAGCATTTT. It is translated as CAISPEGGTNQPQHF.

J is TRBJ1-4 and V is TRBV5-1; D unclear. There are 15 residues in the CDR3. V was shortened by 3 bases and J by 5 bases, with 14 bases between the two germline ends. The germline V gene has CDR1 SGHRS and CDR2 YFSETQ. The CDR3 sequence: CASSSIGYLNEKLFF. The DNA of the CDR3 is TGCGCCAGCAGCTCGATCGGGTATCTAAATGAAAAACTGTTTTTT. The whole variable domain, filled in from reference TRBV5-1 and TRBJ1-4, reads KAGVTQTPRYLIKTRGQQVTLSCSPISGHRSVSWYQQTPGQGLQFLFEYFSETQRNKGNFPGRFSGRQFSNSRSEMNVSTLELGDSALYLCASSSIGYLNEKLFFGSGTQLSVL.

The V gene is TRBV4-2, the J gene TRBJ2-3; TRBD2 is a possible D gene (5 bases). There are 14 residues in the CDR3. Germline CDR1 reads LGHNA; CDR2 reads YNFKEQ. V lost 4 bases to trimming and J lost 2 bases, with 10 bases between them. DNA of the CDR3: TGTGCCAGCAGCCCGTCCCGGGACACAGATACGCAGTATTTT. Its protein is CASSPSRDTDTQYF.

This rearrangement joins TRBV9 to TRBJ1-2; D ambiguous. CDR1 SGDLS and CDR2 YYNGEE come from the germline V gene. Trimming removed 3 bases at V and 8 bases at J, with 17 bases between. CDR3 length: 14 amino acids. The CDR3 loop is CASSARTRTLGYTF. CDR3 nucleotide sequence: TGTGCCAGCAGCGCCCGAACAAGAACTCTCGGCTACACCTTC.

This chain uses TRBV15 with TRBJ1-1; a possible D gene is TRBD1 (6 bases). This CDR3 has 17 residues. Per the germline V gene, CDR1 is LNHNV and CDR2 is YYDKDF (reference sequence). Trimming cost V 2 bases and J 1 base, with 17 bases left between them. DNA of the CDR3: TGTGCCACCAGCAGATCCGCCCTACAGGGAACGAACACTGAAGCTTTCTTT. It encodes CATSRSALQGTNTEAFF. Complete variable domain (other parts from reference TRBV15 and TRBJ1-1): DAMVIQNPRYQVTQFGKPVTLSCSQTLNHNVMYWYQQKSSQAPKLLFHYYDKDFNNEADTPDNFQSRRPNTSFCFLDIRSPGLGDTAMYLCATSRSALQGTNTEAFFGQGTRLTVV.

This clone was seen a handful of times. The V and J genes are TRBV4-1 and TRBJ1-5; tentatively, D is TRBD1 (6 bases). The V end was cut by 4 bases, the J end by 5 bases, with 9 bases between. The CDR3 totals 13 residues. From germline, CDR1 is MGHRA and CDR2 YSYEKL. In nucleotides, the CDR3 is TGCGCCAGCAGCCTACAGGGCCATCAGCCCCAGCATTTT. This encodes CASSLQGHQPQHF.

The CDR3 DNA follows: TGTGCCTGGAGTCTAGGACAGAAGAATTCACCCCTCCACTTT. The encoded protein is CAWSLGQKNSPLHF. This chain uses TRBV30 with TRBJ1-6; D is possibly TRBD1 (6 bases). This CDR3 spans 14 amino acids. CDR1 and CDR2 (germline): GTSNPN, SVGIG (reference sequence). Trimming cost V 2 bases and J 7 bases, with 12 bases left between them.

A single count supports this clone. The chain joins TRBV28 to TRBJ1-2; 7 nucleotides align to TRBD1. Germline values: CDR1 MDHEN, CDR2 SYDVKM. V shed 5 bases and J 6 bases; nucleotides not matched to a gene: 15. The CDR3 has 16 residues. The CDR3 nucleotides read TGTGCCAGCAGTACTCGCCGGAACAGGGGCTTCCATGGCTACACCTTC. As protein: CASSTRRNRGFHGYTF.

The rearrangement joins TRBV30 to TRBJ1-1; D not certain. The CDR3 spans 11 residues. Trimming stripped 4 bases from V and 8 bases from J, with 11 bases between. Germline V lookup: CDR1 GTSNPN, CDR2 SVGIG (reference sequence). The CDR3 DNA is TGTGCCTGGAATTTTGGAAAGGAAGCTTTCTTT. This codes for CAWNFGKEAFF.

The rearrangement joins TRBV2 to TRBJ2-5; either TRBD1 or TRBD2 may supply D (5 bases each). V lost 0 bases, J lost 4 bases, and 15 bases lay in between. The CDR3 loop spans 16 amino acids. Germline V gene data show CDR1 as SNHLY and CDR2 as FYNNEI. This chain's CDR3 is CASSEAGPRDGETQYF. The CDR3 nucleotides are TGTGCCAGCAGTGAAGCGGGACCCAGGGACGGAGAGACCCAGTACTTC.

This clone showed up just once. The V gene is TRBV7-9, the J gene TRBJ2-7; no reliable D call. The CDR3 has 15 residues. Trimming removed 2 bases at V and 0 bases at J, with 11 bases between. Germline V gene data show CDR1 as SEHNR and CDR2 as FQNEAQ (reference sequence). CDR3: CASSLRRRSSYEQYF. CDR3 in DNA: TGTGCCAGCAGCTTACGTCGGCGGAGCTCCTACGAGCAGTACTTC.